Listed here are 24 T cell receptor beta chains from one sample, sequenced in a study of blood T cell repertoires in COVID-19. The data were produced by immunoSEQ multiplex PCR, yet TCRdb's version contains in-frame clones alone and is incomplete. Of 150,000 to 160,000 clones detected, about 80% appear once; the ten largest clones hold roughly 0.58%. Sequenced sample: peripheral blood. The receptors derive from a man aged 60-69 years with acute or convalescent COVID-19.

The sample holds a few counts of this clone. V usage is TRBV11-2 and J usage is TRBJ2-3; D gene unclear. CDR3 length: 18 residues. Trimming cost V 1 base and J 6 bases, with 23 bases left between them. CDR1 is SGHAT, CDR2 FQNNGV, per germline. In DNA form, the CDR3 reads TGTGCCAGCAGCTTAGTCGGCGTAAGGAGAAGGAGTGGGGATACGCAGTATTTT. It is translated as CASSLVGVRRRSGDTQYF.

The chain joins TRBV5-5 to TRBJ2-5, with TRBD1 identical over 9 bases. This CDR3 region has 15 residues. CDR1 is SGHKS, CDR2 YYEKEE, per germline (reference sequence). The V and J ends lost 4 bases and 7 bases, in that order; junction bases with no gene match: 11. CDR3 in DNA: TGTGCCAGCAGCAATGAACCGGGACAGGGCTGGACCCAGTACTTC. This codes for CASSNEPGQGWTQYF.

V and J are TRBV15 and TRBJ1-1; the match to TRBD1 covers 8 bases. The CDR3 length is 14 residues. V dropped 5 bases and J dropped 0; count of bases not matched to a gene: 2. Germline V lookup: CDR1 LNHNV, CDR2 YYDKDF (reference sequence). CDR3 residues: CATSRDRMNTEAFF. CDR3 nucleotide sequence: TGTGCCACCAGCCGGGACAGGATGAACACTGAAGCTTTCTTT.

The chain carries TRBV5-1 and TRBJ2-1, with D possibly TRBD1 on 5 matching bases. V was shortened by 1 base and J by 7 bases, with 9 bases between the two germline ends. Germline V gene sequence: CDR1 SGHRS, CDR2 YFSETQ. The CDR3 contains 13 residues. DNA of the CDR3: TGCGCCAGCAGCTTGTCGACAGCAAATGAGCAGTTCTTC. Its protein product is CASSLSTANEQFF.

V and J are TRBV4-3 and TRBJ1-3, with D maybe TRBD1 (6 bases). This CDR3 is built from 15 residues. Germline CDR1 and CDR2: LGHNA and YSLEER. The germline V and J ends were trimmed by 3 bases and 0 bases, with 9 bases remaining between them. CDR3 bases: TGCGCCAGCAGCCAGGGAGGGGGCTCTGGAAACACCATATATTTT. It is translated as CASSQGGGSGNTIYF.

This clone was detected once. CDR3 protein: CASNWRVTDTQYF. The CDR3 DNA reads as TGTGCCAGCAATTGGCGGGTGACAGATACGCAGTATTTT. The chain combines TRBV2 with TRBJ2-3, with D possibly matching TRBD2 (5 bases). CDR3 length equals 13 residues. Per germline, CDR1 SNHLY and CDR2 FYNNEI. V lost 7 bases and J 3 bases, leaving 11 bases between the germline ends.

The sample holds a few counts of this clone. This chain connects TRBV9 to TRBJ2-2, with 7 bases fitting TRBD1. The J segment lost 1 base and the V segment lost 4 bases, leaving 19 bases of the junction unmatched. This CDR3 is built from 20 residues. Per the germline V gene, CDR1 is SGDLS and CDR2 is YYNGEE. Here the CDR3 reads CASSTLALRDSFGNTGELFF. CDR3 DNA: TGTGCCAGCAGCACCCTCGCCCTCCGGGACAGTTTTGGGAACACCGGGGAGCTGTTTTTT. Combining the CDR3 with reference TRBV9 and TRBJ2-2 gives the whole variable domain DSGVTQTPKHLITATGQRVTLRCSPRSGDLSVYWYQQSLDQGLQFLIQYYNGEERAKGNILERFSAQQFPDLHSELNLSSLELGDSALYFCASSTLALRDSFGNTGELFFGEGSRLTVL.

This clone was picked up one time. CDR3 residues: CASSGGNSPLHF. CDR3 nucleotides: TGTGCCAGCTCGGGGGGGAATTCACCCCTCCACTTT. V is TRBV18 and J is TRBJ1-6; perhaps TRBD1 as D (5 bases). CDR3 length: 12 amino acids. The V end was cut by 6 bases, the J end by 7 bases, with 7 bases between. Looked up from germline, CDR1 is KGHSH and CDR2 is LQKENI.

V and J are TRBV6-2 or TRBV6-3 and TRBJ1-1; weak D call: TRBD1 (6 bases). V dropped 2 bases and J dropped 4 bases, with 14 bases sitting between them. The germline V gene encodes CDR1 MNHEY and CDR2 SVGEGT. The CDR3 consists of 15 residues. The CDR3 reads CASSYGGGRGTEAFF. Written as DNA, the CDR3 is TGTGCCAGCAGTTACGGGGGGGGCCGCGGCACTGAAGCTTTCTTT.

The chain has TRBV19 and TRBJ1-1; TRBD1 might be the D (5 bases). The CDR3 sequence is 15 residues long. The ends were cut back, 1 base at V and 0 bases at J, with 9 bases in the middle. Per the germline V gene, CDR1 is LNHDA and CDR2 is SQIVND (reference sequence). CDR3 sequence: CASSIAGGMNTEAFF. CDR3 in DNA: TGTGCCAGTAGTATAGCCGGGGGGATGAACACTGAAGCTTTCTTT.

CDR3 nucleotide sequence: TGTGCCAGCAGCTCACAGGACTATGGCTACACCTTC. Encoded protein: CASSSQDYGYTF. This sequence joins TRBV7-9 and TRBJ1-2, with D possibly matching TRBD1 (5 bases). The V end lost 4 bases, the J end lost 3 bases, and 6 bases lay between the germline ends. CDR3 length: 12 amino acids. Germline values: CDR1 SEHNR, CDR2 FQNEAQ (reference sequence).

The V call is TRBV19, the J call TRBJ1-4; possible D gene TRBD1, 5 bases. V shed 7 bases and J shed 0 bases, with 15 bases lying between them. Germline-derived CDR1 and CDR2 are LNHDA and SQIVND (reference sequence). This CDR3 region has 16 residues. The CDR3 loop reads CASTLTGGATNEKLFF. CDR3 in DNA: TGTGCCAGTACCCTCACCGGAGGGGCAACTAATGAAAAACTGTTTTTT.

The CDR3 nucleotides are TGCGCCAGCAGCCAAGATTCCGAGACTGATCAGTACTTC. It translates to CASSQDSETDQYF. This chain uses TRBV4-3 with TRBJ2-4; the D is unclear. CDR1 is LGHNA and CDR2 is YSLEER in the germline V gene. Trimming took off 0 bases at V and 12 bases at J, with 12 bases between the two ends. The CDR3 is 13 residues long.

The rearrangement joins TRBV7-2 to TRBJ2-1, with D possibly TRBD2 on 5 matching bases. The V and J ends lost 5 bases and 8 bases respectively, with 13 bases between them. Germline CDR1 reads SGHTA; CDR2 reads FQGNSA. The CDR3 runs to 13 residues. The DNA of the CDR3 is TGTGCCAGCAGCCGAGGGTGGGTTGATGAGCAGTTCTTC. This gives the protein CASSRGWVDEQFF. Variable domain in full (rest from reference TRBV7-2 and TRBJ2-1): GAGVSQSPSNKVTEKGKDVELRCDPISGHTALYWYRQSLGQGLEFLIYFQGNSAPDKSGLPSDRFSAERTGGSVSTLTIQRTQQEDSAVYLCASSRGWVDEQFFGPGTRLTVL.

The genes are TRBV5-1 and TRBJ2-3; maybe TRBD2 (6 bases). V was trimmed by 6 bases and J by 5 bases, leaving 22 bases between them. Germline CDR1 reads SGHRS; CDR2 reads YFSETQ. The CDR3 length is 16 residues. CDR3 sequence (DNA): TGCGCCAGCACCCCCACCCCCGGGGACGGGGGAGATACGCAGTATTTT. It encodes CASTPTPGDGGDTQYF.

The chain couples TRBV6-5 to TRBJ1-5; the match to TRBD1 covers 7 bases. The CDR3 runs to 14 residues. The V and J ends lost 0 bases and 5 bases, in that order; junction bases with no gene match: 1. Germline-derived CDR1 and CDR2 are MNHEY and SVGAGI. CDR3 protein: CASSYSTGHQPQHF. The CDR3 DNA reads as TGTGCCAGCAGTTACTCGACAGGGCATCAGCCCCAGCATTTT.

This clone has just a few counts. The gene calls are TRBV3-1 (or the pseudogene TRBV3-2) and TRBJ2-1, with D tentatively TRBD2 (5 bases). The CDR3 extends over 15 amino acids. In germline, CDR1 is LGHDT, CDR2 YNNKEL (reference sequence). V lost 4 bases and J lost 7, with 17 bases in between. The CDR3 loop is CASSRAGNLVNEQFF. CDR3 DNA sequence: TGTGCCAGCAGCCGCGCCGGGAACCTGGTGAATGAGCAGTTCTTC.

This rearrangement joins TRBV6-2 or TRBV6-3 to TRBJ1-2; maybe TRBD1 (6 bases). This CDR3 has 16 residues. The V end was cut by 5 bases, the J end by 0 bases, with 16 bases between. Germline V gene sequence: CDR1 MNHEY, CDR2 SVGEGT. The CDR3: CASSTGQYITNYGYTF. The CDR3 bases are TGTGCCAGCAGTACCGGACAGTACATTACTAACTATGGCTACACCTTC.

On this clone itself: Germline and junction disagree at one end, which may indicate a read error. The V gene is TRBV3-1 (or the pseudogene TRBV3-2), the J gene TRBJ2-7; no clear D. The length of the CDR3 is 15 residues. CDR1 and CDR2 from the germline V gene are LGHDT and YNNKEL (reference sequence). CDR3 sequence reads: CASSQALYFSYEQYF. The CDR3 DNA sequence: TGTGCCAGCAGTCAAGCCCTCTACTTTTCCTACGAGCAGTACTTC.

J is TRBJ2-7 and V is TRBV24-1, with 12 bases that match TRBD2. The length of the CDR3 is 18 residues. The V and J ends lost 7 bases and 1 base, in that order; junction bases with no gene match: 13. Germline V gene data show CDR1 as KGHDR and CDR2 as SFDVKD. CDR3 DNA sequence: TGTGCCACCAGCGTTGAGACCGGGACTAGCGGGCCGTCCTACGAGCAGTACTTC. Translating gives CATSVETGTSGPSYEQYF.

This chain connects TRBV5-4 to TRBJ2-3; D remains ambiguous. This CDR3 spans 15 amino acids. Germline CDR1 and CDR2: SGHNT and YYREEE (reference sequence). Trimming removed 1 base at V and 0 bases at J, with 9 bases between. The CDR3 reads CASSLSALSTDTQYF. CDR3 coding DNA: TGTGCCAGCAGCTTGTCTGCGCTTAGCACAGATACGCAGTATTTT.

This rearrangement joins TRBV5-1 to TRBJ2-5; D possibly corresponds to TRBD1 (6 bases). Germline CDR1 reads SGHRS; CDR2 reads YFSETQ. The CDR3 length is 15 residues. Trimming took off 1 base at V and 4 bases at J, with 14 bases between the two ends. CDR3 loop: CASSLLGDIGETQYF. Written as DNA, the CDR3 is TGCGCCAGCAGCTTGCTCGGGGACATCGGAGAGACCCAGTACTTC.

This chain links TRBV7-9 with TRBJ2-1; TRBD2 aligns across 11 bases. Germline V gives CDR1 SEHNR, CDR2 FQNEAQ (reference sequence). J lost 1 base, V lost 6 bases, and 2 bases had no gene match. The CDR3 is 15 amino acids. The CDR3, as DNA: TGTGCCAGCAGTAGCGGGAGGGGATCCTACAATGAGCAGTTCTTC. This gives the protein CASSSGRGSYNEQFF.

This CDR3 reads CASSEKVRGLVSSTDTQYF. The DNA for the CDR3 is TGCGCCAGCAGTGAGAAGGTCAGGGGTCTTGTCTCTAGCACAGATACGCAGTATTTT. This sequence joins TRBV10-2 and TRBJ2-3, with D maybe TRBD1 (6 bases). The CDR3 is 19 residues long. CDR1 is WSHSY and CDR2 is SAAADI in the germline V gene. Trimming shortened V by 2 bases and J by 0 bases, and 21 bases separated the two germline ends.